Below are 11 T cell receptor beta chains sequenced from a single sample in a study of T cells in localized non-small cell lung cancer. Only in-frame clones appear in the TCRdb table, and some are missing; sequencing was by immunoSEQ multiplex PCR. Of some 2,000 clones listed, roughly 40% are singletons. The source material was lung tumor tissue, sampled before any cancer treatment. The receptors here all came from a male donor at least 60 years old with stage II lung adenocarcinoma.

The genes are TRBV14 and TRBJ1-5; D not certain. Germline CDR1 SGHDN, CDR2 FVKESK. With 5 bases removed from V and 3 bases from J, the gap between germline ends came to 8 bases. CDR3 size: 13 residues. The CDR3 DNA sequence: TGTGCCAGCAGCGGCGGAAACAATCAGCCCCAGCATTTT. Its translation is CASSGGNNQPQHF.

This chain links TRBV30 with TRBJ1-1; D is unclear. Trimming stripped 5 bases from V and 6 bases from J, with 10 bases between. The CDR3 contains 11 residues. Germline assignment: CDR1 GTSNPN and CDR2 SVGIG (reference sequence). CDR3 nucleotide sequence: TGTGCCTGGTCCAAGACCGCTGAAGCTTTCTTT. This encodes CAWSKTAEAFF.

The chain is built from TRBV6-8 and TRBJ2-4; 11 nucleotides align to TRBD2. V lost 4 bases and J lost 7; bases outside the gene matches: 6. Looked up from germline, CDR1 is MNHGY and CDR2 is SAAAGT. The CDR3 is 15 residues long. The CDR3 DNA reads as TGTGCCAGCAGTTTGGGACTAGCGGAGGGGAACATTCAGTACTTC. Its protein is CASSLGLAEGNIQYF.

This clone was counted once. V and J are TRBV9 and TRBJ2-3; D possibly uses TRBD1 or TRBD2 (5 bases each). Germline V lookup: CDR1 SGDLS, CDR2 YYNGEE. This CDR3 is built from 12 residues. The ends were cut back, 5 bases at V and 5 bases at J, with 9 bases in the middle. The CDR3 DNA follows: TGTGCCAGCAGTGCTGGGGGAGATACGCAGTATTTT. It is translated as CASSAGGDTQYF. The full variable domain, its missing parts supplied by reference TRBV9 and TRBJ2-3, is DSGVTQTPKHLITATGQRVTLRCSPRSGDLSVYWYQQSLDQGLQFLIQYYNGEERAKGNILERFSAQQFPDLHSELNLSSLELGDSALYFCASSAGGDTQYFGPGTRLTVL.

The rearrangement uses TRBV6-9 and TRBJ2-2; no firm D call. The germline gives CDR1 MNHGY, CDR2 SVAAGI. The CDR3 runs 13 residues. V dropped 5 bases and J dropped 4 bases, with 8 bases sitting between them. CDR3 DNA: TGTGCCAGCAGTGCAATGGTCACCGGGGAGCTGTTTTTT. Translated, it gives CASSAMVTGELFF.

By its share, this clone is medium-sized. This sequence joins TRBV9 and TRBJ1-4; D unresolved. Germline assignment: CDR1 SGDLS and CDR2 YYNGEE. This CDR3 is 14 amino acids long. The ends were cut back, 5 bases at V and 7 bases at J, with 15 bases in the middle. The CDR3 loop is CASREEGSGEKLFF. CDR3 DNA: TGTGCCAGCAGGGAAGAGGGTTCGGGTGAAAAACTGTTTTTT.

This chain connects TRBV11-3 to TRBJ2-1; D is unresolved. Trimming stripped 2 bases from V and 7 bases from J, with 15 bases between. Germline CDR1 SGHNT, CDR2 YENEEA. CDR3 length: 15 residues. CDR3: CASSLHHLPGNEQFF. The CDR3 DNA is TGTGCCAGCAGCTTACATCACCTCCCTGGGAATGAGCAGTTCTTC.

The table lists this clone with a few counts. The J gene is TRBJ2-7, the V gene TRBV12-2; the table's TRBD1 call for D was not verified on the DNA. TRBV12-2 is designated a pseudogene. The CDR3 contains 14 residues. The CDR3 coding sequence is TGTGCAAGTCGCTTATCGGGACAGGGGTACGAGCAGTACTTC. As protein: CASRLSGQGYEQYF.

V is TRBV11-3 and J is TRBJ1-1; the D gene is possibly TRBD1 (6 bases). V was shortened by 2 bases and J by 4 bases, with 17 bases between the two germline ends. The CDR3 runs to 16 residues. Germline CDR1 is SGHNT and CDR2 is YENEEA. This CDR3 reads CASSLRIWDTGTEAFF. The CDR3 DNA sequence: TGTGCCAGCAGCTTAAGGATATGGGACACCGGCACTGAAGCTTTCTTT.

V and J are TRBV30 and TRBJ1-2; D remains unclear. The CDR3 has 13 amino acids. Deletions cut 0 bases from V and 7 bases from J, with 12 bases between. The germline CDR1 and CDR2 sequences are GTSNPN and SVGIG (reference sequence). CDR3 in amino acids: CAWSVSGSTGYTF. In DNA form, the CDR3 reads TGTGCCTGGAGTGTATCGGGCAGCACTGGCTACACCTTC. Together with reference TRBV30 and TRBJ1-2, the CDR3 gives the full variable domain: SQTIHQWPATLVQPVGSPLSLECTVEGTSNPNLYWYRQAAGRGLQLLFYSVGIGQISSEVPQNLSASRPQDRQFILSSKKLLLSDSGFYLCAWSVSGSTGYTFGSGTRLTVV.

The chain uses TRBV15 and TRBJ2-1, with D hard to call. Germline CDR1 and CDR2: LNHNV and YYDKDF (reference sequence). The CDR3 extends over 16 amino acids. Trimming removed 3 bases at V and 5 bases at J, with 17 bases between. This chain's CDR3 is CATSRGLSVADNEQFF. Here the CDR3 DNA reads TGTGCCACCAGCAGGGGTCTCTCAGTGGCTGACAATGAGCAGTTCTTC.